Following are 23 T cell receptor beta chains from one sample sequenced in a study of blood T cell repertoires in COVID-19. TCRdb keeps only in-frame clones here, not all; method: immunoSEQ multiplex PCR. The repertoire includes roughly 250,000 clones, around nine tenths of them detected once, and about 1.9% sits in the top ten. Source material: PBMCs or T cells enriched from blood (not recorded which). The source of these receptors is a young woman who had recovered from COVID-19.

J is TRBJ1-2 and V is TRBV5-1; D may be TRBD1 (6 bases). V was trimmed by 5 bases and J by 3 bases, leaving 11 bases between them. Germline loops: CDR1 SGHRS, CDR2 YFSETQ. The CDR3 has 13 amino acids. Here the CDR3 DNA reads TGCGCCAGCAGTCCGGACAGTTACTATGGCTACACCTTC. Translation gives CASSPDSYYGYTF.

V usage is TRBV7-9 and J usage is TRBJ2-3; 7 positions match TRBD2. The CDR3 contains 14 residues. Germline lookup yields CDR1 SEHNR and CDR2 FQNEAQ (reference sequence). The V and J ends lost 7 bases and 4 bases, in that order; junction bases with no gene match: 8. CDR3 region: CASNLFREADTQYF. The CDR3 bases are TGTGCCAGCAACCTATTCCGGGAGGCAGATACGCAGTATTTT.

The V and J genes are TRBV5-4 and TRBJ1-1; 8 nucleotides agree with TRBD1. Germline CDR1 SGHNT, CDR2 YYREEE (reference sequence). Trimming removed 7 bases from V and 3 bases from J; junction bases left unmatched: 8. The CDR3 runs to 14 residues. The CDR3 coding sequence is TGTGCCAGCGTGAGGGACAGGAGGGACACTGAAGCTTTCTTT. This codes for CASVRDRRDTEAFF.

This clone has only one observation. The chain employs TRBV5-1 and TRBJ1-1, with no clear D. V lost 7 bases and J lost 0, with 7 bases in between. The length of the CDR3 is 12 residues. Germline-derived CDR1 and CDR2 are SGHRS and YFSETQ. CDR3 loop: CASGDMNTEAFF. The CDR3 bases are TGCGCCAGCGGCGACATGAACACTGAAGCTTTCTTT.

The chain is built from TRBV20-1 and TRBJ1-2, with D unclear. This CDR3 has 13 residues. V shed 3 bases and J shed 5 bases, with 13 bases lying between them. CDR1 and CDR2 (germline): DFQATT, SNEGSKA (reference sequence). The CDR3 loop reads CSASSVSSYGYTF. The DNA of the CDR3 is TGCAGTGCTAGTTCGGTCTCCTCTTATGGCTACACCTTC.

The V call is TRBV19, the J call TRBJ1-6, with 7 bases that match TRBD1. CDR3 length: 16 amino acids. Trimming took 7 bases from V and 0 from J; bases not matched to a gene: 6. The germline gives CDR1 LNHDA, CDR2 SQIVND (reference sequence). The CDR3 loop is CASNPTGSSYNSPLHF. The CDR3 DNA follows: TGTGCCAGTAACCCGACAGGGAGCTCCTATAATTCACCCCTCCACTTT.

The V and J genes are TRBV5-8 and TRBJ2-7; 10 bases align to TRBD2. With 4 bases clipped from V and 2 bases from J, the junction kept 9 bases outside the gene matches. The CDR3 contains 16 residues. In germline, CDR1 is SGHTS, CDR2 YDEGEE. Here the CDR3 DNA reads TGTGCCAGCAGCCGATTTCGGACTAGCGGACCCTACGAGCAGTACTTC. Protein: CASSRFRTSGPYEQYF.

This chain links TRBV25-1 with TRBJ2-7, with 8 bases aligning to TRBD1. The length of the CDR3 is 15 residues. Losses at the gene ends were 4 bases for V and 4 bases for J; bases not matched to a gene: 9. In germline, CDR1 is MGHDK, CDR2 SYGVNS. In DNA, the CDR3 is TGTGCCAGCAGTGGTTCCGGGACAGGTATTTACGAGCAGTACTTC. Protein: CASSGSGTGIYEQYF.

V usage is TRBV11-3 and J usage is TRBJ2-3; D is unclear. Trimming took 4 bases from V and 4 from J, leaving 18 bases between them. Germline CDR1 and CDR2: SGHNT and YENEEA. The CDR3 is made up of 16 amino acids. CDR3 sequence reads: CASSSGSFKLADTQYF. In nucleotides, the CDR3 is TGTGCCAGCAGCTCCGGGTCCTTCAAGTTGGCAGATACGCAGTATTTT.

This chain links TRBV7-6 with TRBJ2-3; the D is unclear. V was pared by 0 bases and J by 5 bases, with 6 bases between. The germline V gene encodes CDR1 SGHVS and CDR2 FNYEAQ. The length of the CDR3 is 13 residues. CDR3 nucleotides: TGTGCCAGCAGCTTAGCCATGTTAGATACGCAGTATTTT. This sequence encodes CASSLAMLDTQYF.

As DNA, the CDR3 is TGTGCCAGCAGCCCGGGGGGGCCTTTCACAGATACGCAGTATTTT. This encodes CASSPGGPFTDTQYF. The chain couples TRBV7-2 to TRBJ2-3; TRBD2 matches at 8 bases. CDR3 size: 15 residues. The germline V gene has CDR1 SGHTA and CDR2 FQGNSA. V was clipped by 5 bases and J by 2 bases; unmatched bases: 6.

This clone was counted between two and nine times. The chain is built from TRBV5-1 and TRBJ2-5, with TRBD1 identical over 12 bases. This CDR3 has 15 amino acids. V gave up 4 bases and J gave up 5 bases; unmatched junction bases: 6. CDR1 and CDR2 from the germline V gene are SGHRS and YFSETQ. The CDR3 bases are TGCGCCAGCAGCAGCGGGACAGGGGGCTGGGAGACCCAGTACTTC. Amino acid sequence: CASSSGTGGWETQYF.

The chain links TRBV2 to TRBJ1-1, with D perhaps matching TRBD1 (5 bases). The CDR3 is 16 residues long. CDR1 SNHLY and CDR2 FYNNEI come from the germline V gene. The V and J ends lost 0 bases and 2 bases respectively, with 13 bases between them. The CDR3 sequence is CASSEAGWTPNTEAFF. DNA of the CDR3: TGTGCCAGCAGTGAAGCGGGGTGGACACCTAACACTGAAGCTTTCTTT. Supplemented by reference TRBV2 and TRBJ1-1, the full variable domain reads EPEVTQTPSHQVTQMGQEVILRCVPISNHLYFYWYRQILGQKVEFLVSFYNNEISEKSEIFDDQFSVERPDGSNFTLKIRSTKLEDSAMYFCASSEAGWTPNTEAFFGQGTRLTVV.

The chain links TRBV3-1 (or the pseudogene TRBV3-2) to TRBJ2-3; tentative D call: TRBD2 (6 bases). Trimming pared 3 bases from V and 1 base from J, leaving 14 bases between. CDR3 length: 16 amino acids. Looked up from germline, CDR1 is LGHDT and CDR2 is YNNKEL (reference sequence). CDR3 amino acids: CASSQGLEPGTDTQYF. CDR3 in DNA: TGTGCCAGCAGCCAGGGACTCGAGCCAGGCACAGATACGCAGTATTTT.

Written as DNA, the CDR3 is TGTGCCAGCAGTTTTAATAATGTGTCACCCCTCCACTTT. It yields the protein CASSFNNVSPLHF. This chain links TRBV12-3 or TRBV12-4 with TRBJ1-6; no firm D call. Trimming shortened V by 3 bases and J by 10 bases, and 10 bases separated the two germline ends. This CDR3 has 13 residues.

V usage is TRBV10-3 and J usage is TRBJ2-5; tentative D call: TRBD1 (6 bases). The germline V gene has CDR1 ENHRY and CDR2 SYGVKD. The CDR3 spans 13 residues. V lost 6 bases and J 3 bases, leaving 11 bases between the germline ends. CDR3 region: CAISRTEKETQYF. The CDR3 DNA reads TGTGCCATCAGCAGGACAGAGAAAGAGACCCAGTACTTC.

The V and J genes are TRBV5-1 and TRBJ2-1, with 7 bases fitting TRBD2. Germline lookup yields CDR1 SGHRS and CDR2 YFSETQ. The CDR3 runs 13 residues. V trimming: 7 bases; J trimming: 6 bases; junction bases outside the gene matches: 7. The CDR3 nucleotides read TGCGCCAGCTCTAGCGGCGAGACCAATGAGCAGTTCTTC. Amino acid sequence: CASSSGETNEQFF.

This chain links TRBV28 with TRBJ2-3; no definite D call. The CDR3 spans 16 residues. V was cut by 2 bases and J by 4 bases, with 16 bases left in between. CDR1 MDHEN and CDR2 SYDVKM come from the germline V gene. CDR3 sequence (DNA): TGTGCCAGCAGTTTAGGTCTCCAGGTCGTCGCAGATACGCAGTATTTT. The encoded protein is CASSLGLQVVADTQYF.

Regarding this clone: One end of the junction does not line up with germline, which may come from a read error. The chain joins TRBV7-6 to TRBJ2-7; TRBD2 matches 8 bases. The CDR3 has 13 residues. CDR1 is SGHVS, CDR2 FNYEAQ, per germline. CDR3 DNA sequence: TGTGCCAGCAGCCTAGCGGGCAGCGGCGAGCAGTACTTC. Encoded protein: CASSLAGSGEQYF.

The chain couples TRBV25-1 to TRBJ1-1, with D possibly matching TRBD1 (6 bases). This CDR3 has 14 amino acids. Trimming removed 3 bases from V and 2 bases from J, with 10 bases in between. Germline V gene lookup returns CDR1 MGHDK and CDR2 SYGVNS. The CDR3 region is CASSDPGVNTEAFF. The DNA of the CDR3 is TGTGCCAGCAGTGATCCAGGGGTAAACACTGAAGCTTTCTTT.

The chain uses TRBV7-3 and TRBJ1-2, with D unclear. Germline V gene lookup returns CDR1 SGHTA and CDR2 FQGTGA. The CDR3 runs to 14 residues. Trimming shortened V by 1 base and J by 5 bases, and 11 bases separated the two germline ends. The CDR3 reads CASSLNSVSYGYTF. The DNA of the CDR3 is TGTGCCAGCAGCTTAAATAGCGTTTCATATGGCTACACCTTC.

The chain uses TRBV7-6 and TRBJ2-5; 9 bases are shared with TRBD2. The CDR3 has 17 residues. CDR1 SGHVS and CDR2 FNYEAQ come from the germline V gene. Trimming at V came to 3 bases and at J to 1 base, leaving 9 bases not matched to a gene. As DNA, the CDR3 is TGTGCCAGCAGCTTTAGCCGCCTAGCGGGATTCCAAGAGACCCAGTACTTC. The encoded protein is CASSFSRLAGFQETQYF.

V usage is TRBV27 and J usage is TRBJ1-1; TRBD1 is a possible D gene (5 bases). Per the germline V gene, CDR1 is MNHEY and CDR2 is SMNVEV (reference sequence). The CDR3 totals 12 residues. V was trimmed by 5 bases and J by 10 bases, leaving 14 bases between them. CDR3 sequence (DNA): TGTGCCAGCAGTCCCGGCGCTCAGGGAGCTTTCTTT. It encodes CASSPGAQGAFF.